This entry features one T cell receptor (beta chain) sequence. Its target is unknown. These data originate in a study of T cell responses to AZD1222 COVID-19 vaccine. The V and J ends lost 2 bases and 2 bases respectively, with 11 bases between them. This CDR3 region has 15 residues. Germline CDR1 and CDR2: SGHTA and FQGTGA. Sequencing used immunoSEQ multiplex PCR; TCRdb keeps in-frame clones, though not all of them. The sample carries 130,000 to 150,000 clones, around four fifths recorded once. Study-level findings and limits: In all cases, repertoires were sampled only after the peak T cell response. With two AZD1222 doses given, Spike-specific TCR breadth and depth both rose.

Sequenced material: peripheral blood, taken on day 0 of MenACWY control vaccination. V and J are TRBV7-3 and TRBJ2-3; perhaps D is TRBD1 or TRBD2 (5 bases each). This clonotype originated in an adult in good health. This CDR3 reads CASSLRGRSTDTQYF. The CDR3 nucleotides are TGTGCCAGCAGCTTACGGGGACGCTCCACAGATACGCAGTATTTT.